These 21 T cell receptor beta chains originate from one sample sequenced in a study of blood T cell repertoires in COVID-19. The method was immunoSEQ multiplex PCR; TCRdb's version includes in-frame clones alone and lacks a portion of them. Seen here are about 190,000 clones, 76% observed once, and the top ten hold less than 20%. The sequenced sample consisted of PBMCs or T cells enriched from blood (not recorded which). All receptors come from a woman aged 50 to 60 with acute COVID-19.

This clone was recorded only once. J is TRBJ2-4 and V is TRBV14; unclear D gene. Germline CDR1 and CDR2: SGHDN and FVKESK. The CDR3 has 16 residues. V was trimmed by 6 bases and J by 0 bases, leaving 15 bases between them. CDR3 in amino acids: CASSPTLRSAKNIQYF. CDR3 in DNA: TGTGCCAGCAGTCCTACCCTCAGGTCAGCCAAAAACATTCAGTACTTC.

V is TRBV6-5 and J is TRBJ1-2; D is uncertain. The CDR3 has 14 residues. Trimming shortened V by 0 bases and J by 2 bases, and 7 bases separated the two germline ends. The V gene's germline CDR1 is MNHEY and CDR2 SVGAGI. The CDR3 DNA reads TGTGCCAGCAGTTACTCGAGGATCAACTATGGCTACACCTTC. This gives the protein CASSYSRINYGYTF.

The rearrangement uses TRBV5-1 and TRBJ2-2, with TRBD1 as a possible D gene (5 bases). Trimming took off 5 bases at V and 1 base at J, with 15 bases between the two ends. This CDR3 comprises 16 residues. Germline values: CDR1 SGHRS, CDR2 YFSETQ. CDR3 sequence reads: CASRSPETGNTGELFF. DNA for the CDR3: TGCGCCAGCAGGAGTCCGGAAACAGGGAACACCGGGGAGCTGTTTTTT.

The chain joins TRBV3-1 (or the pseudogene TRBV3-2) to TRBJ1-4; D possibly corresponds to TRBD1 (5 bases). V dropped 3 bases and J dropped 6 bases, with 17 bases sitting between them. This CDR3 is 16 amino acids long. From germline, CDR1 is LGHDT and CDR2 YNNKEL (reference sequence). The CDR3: CASSQVPGIGDEKLFF. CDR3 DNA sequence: TGTGCCAGCAGCCAGGTTCCCGGTATAGGGGATGAAAAACTGTTTTTT.

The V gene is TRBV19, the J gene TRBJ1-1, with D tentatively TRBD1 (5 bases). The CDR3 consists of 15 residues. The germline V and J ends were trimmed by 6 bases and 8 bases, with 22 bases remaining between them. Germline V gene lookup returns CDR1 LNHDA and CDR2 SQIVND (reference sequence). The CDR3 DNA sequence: TGTGCCAGTAGGGGGATAACCCGACTGAGGACAGAAGCTTTCTTT. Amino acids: CASRGITRLRTEAFF.

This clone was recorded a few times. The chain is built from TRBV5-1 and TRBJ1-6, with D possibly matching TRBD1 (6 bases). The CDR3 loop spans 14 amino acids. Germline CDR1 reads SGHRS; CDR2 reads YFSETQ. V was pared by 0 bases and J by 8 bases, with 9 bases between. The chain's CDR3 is CASSLGQVYSPLHF. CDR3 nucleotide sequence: TGCGCCAGCAGCTTGGGACAGGTGTATTCACCCCTCCACTTT.

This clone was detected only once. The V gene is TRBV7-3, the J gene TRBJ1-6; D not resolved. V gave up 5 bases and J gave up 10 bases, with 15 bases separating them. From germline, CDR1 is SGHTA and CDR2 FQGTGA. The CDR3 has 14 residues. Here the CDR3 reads CASSANTLESPLHF. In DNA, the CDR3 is TGTGCCAGCAGCGCAAACACATTGGAGTCACCCCTCCACTTT.

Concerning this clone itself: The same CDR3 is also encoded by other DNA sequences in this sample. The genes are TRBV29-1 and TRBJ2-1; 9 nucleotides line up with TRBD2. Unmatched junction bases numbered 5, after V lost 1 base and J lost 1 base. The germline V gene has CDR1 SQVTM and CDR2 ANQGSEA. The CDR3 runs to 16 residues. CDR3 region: CSVEGLAGRSYNEQFF. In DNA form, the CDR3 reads TGCAGCGTTGAAGGGCTAGCGGGGAGATCCTACAATGAGCAGTTCTTC.

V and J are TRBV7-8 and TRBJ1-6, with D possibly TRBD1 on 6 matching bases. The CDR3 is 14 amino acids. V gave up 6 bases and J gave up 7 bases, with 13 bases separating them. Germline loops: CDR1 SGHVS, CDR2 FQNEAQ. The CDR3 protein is CASSTGQTNSPLHF. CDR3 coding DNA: TGTGCCAGCAGTACCGGACAGACGAATTCACCCCTCCACTTT.

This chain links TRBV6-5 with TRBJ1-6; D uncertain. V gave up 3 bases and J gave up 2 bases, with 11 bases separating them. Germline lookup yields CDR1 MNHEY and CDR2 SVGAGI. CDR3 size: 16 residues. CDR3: CASSYSSGTYNSPLHF. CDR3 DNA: TGTGCCAGCAGTTATAGTTCCGGGACCTATAATTCACCCCTCCACTTT.

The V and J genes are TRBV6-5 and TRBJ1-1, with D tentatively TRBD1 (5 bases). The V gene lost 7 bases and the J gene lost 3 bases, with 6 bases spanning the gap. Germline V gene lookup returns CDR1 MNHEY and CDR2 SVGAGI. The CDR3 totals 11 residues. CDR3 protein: CASKQDTEAFF. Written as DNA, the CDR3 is TGTGCCAGCAAACAGGACACTGAAGCTTTCTTT.

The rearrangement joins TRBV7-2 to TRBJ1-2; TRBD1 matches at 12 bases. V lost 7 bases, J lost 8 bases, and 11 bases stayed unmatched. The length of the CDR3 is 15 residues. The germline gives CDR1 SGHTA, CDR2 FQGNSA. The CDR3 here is CASILSRDRGRGYTF. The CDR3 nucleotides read TGTGCCAGCATCCTTTCCCGGGACAGGGGGCGAGGCTACACCTTC.

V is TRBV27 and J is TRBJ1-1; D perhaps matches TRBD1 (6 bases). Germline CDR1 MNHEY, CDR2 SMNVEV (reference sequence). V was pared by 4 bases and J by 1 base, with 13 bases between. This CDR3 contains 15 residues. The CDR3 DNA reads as TGTGCCAGCAGTTCAACGGCGGGGGCGAACACTGAAGCTTTCTTT. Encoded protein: CASSSTAGANTEAFF.

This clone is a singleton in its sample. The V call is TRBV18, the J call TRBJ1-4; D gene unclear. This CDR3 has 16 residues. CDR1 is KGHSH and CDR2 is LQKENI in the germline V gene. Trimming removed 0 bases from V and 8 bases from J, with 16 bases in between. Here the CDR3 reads CASSPPDSLKREKLFF. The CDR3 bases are TGTGCCAGCTCACCACCTGACTCCCTAAAGAGGGAAAAACTGTTTTTT.

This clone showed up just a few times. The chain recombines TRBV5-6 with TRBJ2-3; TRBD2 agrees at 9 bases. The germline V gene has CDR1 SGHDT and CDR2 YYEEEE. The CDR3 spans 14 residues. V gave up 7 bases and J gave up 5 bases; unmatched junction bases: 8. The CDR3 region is CASGWGLAIDTQYF. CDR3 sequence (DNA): TGTGCCAGCGGCTGGGGACTAGCCATAGATACGCAGTATTTT. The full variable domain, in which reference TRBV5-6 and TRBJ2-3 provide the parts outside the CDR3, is DAGVTQSPTHLIKTRGQQVTLRCSPKSGHDTVSWYQQALGQGPQFIFQYYEEEERQRGNFPDRFSGHQFPNYSSELNVNALLLGDSALYLCASGWGLAIDTQYFGPGTRLTVL.

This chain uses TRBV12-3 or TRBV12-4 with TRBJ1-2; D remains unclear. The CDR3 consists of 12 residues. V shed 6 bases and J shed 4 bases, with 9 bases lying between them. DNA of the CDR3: TGTGCCAGCAGGAGACTTACCTATGGCTACACCTTC. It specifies CASRRLTYGYTF.

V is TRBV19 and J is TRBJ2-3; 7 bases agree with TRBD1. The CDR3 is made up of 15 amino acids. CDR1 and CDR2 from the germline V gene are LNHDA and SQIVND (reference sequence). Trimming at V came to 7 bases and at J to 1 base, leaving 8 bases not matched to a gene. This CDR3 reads CASTPDRVGTDTQYF. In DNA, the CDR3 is TGTGCCAGTACCCCCGACAGGGTTGGCACAGATACGCAGTATTTT.

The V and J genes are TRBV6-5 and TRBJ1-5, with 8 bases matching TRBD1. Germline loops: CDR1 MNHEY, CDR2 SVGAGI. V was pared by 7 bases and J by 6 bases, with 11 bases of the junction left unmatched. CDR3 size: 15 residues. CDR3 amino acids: CASTSQDRVLQPQHF. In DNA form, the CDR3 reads TGTGCCAGCACCTCGCAGGACAGGGTGCTTCAGCCCCAGCATTTT.

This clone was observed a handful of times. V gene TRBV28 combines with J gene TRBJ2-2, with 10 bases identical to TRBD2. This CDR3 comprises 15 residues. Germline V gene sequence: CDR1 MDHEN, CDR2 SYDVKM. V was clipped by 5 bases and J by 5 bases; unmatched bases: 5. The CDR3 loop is CASSLSGGRTGELFF. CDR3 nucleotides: TGTGCCAGCAGTCTTAGCGGGGGGCGTACCGGGGAGCTGTTTTTT.

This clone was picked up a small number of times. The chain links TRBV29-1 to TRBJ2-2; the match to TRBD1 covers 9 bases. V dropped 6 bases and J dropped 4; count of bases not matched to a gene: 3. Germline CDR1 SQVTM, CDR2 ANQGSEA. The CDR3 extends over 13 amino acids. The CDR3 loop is CSVGTGITGELFF. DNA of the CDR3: TGCAGCGTCGGGACAGGGATCACCGGGGAGCTGTTTTTT.

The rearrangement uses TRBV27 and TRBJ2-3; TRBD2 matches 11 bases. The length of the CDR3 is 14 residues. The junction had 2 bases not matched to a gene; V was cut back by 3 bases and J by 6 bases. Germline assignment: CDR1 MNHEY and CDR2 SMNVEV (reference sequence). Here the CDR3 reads CASSLASGGDTQYF. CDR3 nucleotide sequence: TGTGCCAGCAGTTTGGCTAGCGGGGGGGATACGCAGTATTTT.